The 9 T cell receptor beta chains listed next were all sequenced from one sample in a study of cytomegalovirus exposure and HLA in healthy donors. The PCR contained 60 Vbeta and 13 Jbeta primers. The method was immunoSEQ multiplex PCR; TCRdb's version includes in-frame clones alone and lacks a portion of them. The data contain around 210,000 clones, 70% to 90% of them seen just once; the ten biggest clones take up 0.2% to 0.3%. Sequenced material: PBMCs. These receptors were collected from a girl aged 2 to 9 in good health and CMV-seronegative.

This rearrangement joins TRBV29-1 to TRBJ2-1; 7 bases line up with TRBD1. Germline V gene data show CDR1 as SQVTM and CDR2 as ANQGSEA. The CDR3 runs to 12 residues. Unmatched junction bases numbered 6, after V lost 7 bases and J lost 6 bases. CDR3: CSGGTEPNEQFF. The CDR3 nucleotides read TGCAGCGGGGGGACAGAACCCAATGAGCAGTTCTTC.

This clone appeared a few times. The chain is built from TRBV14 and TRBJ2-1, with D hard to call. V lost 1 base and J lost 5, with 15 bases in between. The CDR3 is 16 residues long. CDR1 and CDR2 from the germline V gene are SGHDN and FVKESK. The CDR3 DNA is TGTGCCAGCAGCCAAGGTTATGGCGGCGCCCACAATGAGCAGTTCTTC. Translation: CASSQGYGGAHNEQFF.

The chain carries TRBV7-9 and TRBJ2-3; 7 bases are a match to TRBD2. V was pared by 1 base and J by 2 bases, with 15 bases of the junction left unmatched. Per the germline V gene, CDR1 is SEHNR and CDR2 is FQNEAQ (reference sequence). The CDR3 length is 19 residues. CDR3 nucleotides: TGTGCCAGCAGCTTAGACCGGTGGCGGGACTACACCTTCACAGATACGCAGTATTTT. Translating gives CASSLDRWRDYTFTDTQYF.

CDR3: CASSPFPRAGGGEGYGYTF. The CDR3 coding sequence is TGTGCCAGCTCACCATTTCCTCGAGCAGGGGGCGGAGAGGGCTATGGCTACACCTTC. V and J are TRBV18 and TRBJ1-2, with TRBD1 identical over 8 bases. Germline-derived CDR1 and CDR2 are KGHSH and LQKENI. With V trimmed by 2 bases and J by 4 bases, 18 bases remained unmatched. The CDR3 runs to 19 residues.

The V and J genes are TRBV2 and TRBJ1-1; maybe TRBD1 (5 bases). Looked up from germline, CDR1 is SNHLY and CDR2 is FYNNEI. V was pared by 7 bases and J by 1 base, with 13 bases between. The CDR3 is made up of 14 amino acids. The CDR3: CASNRPGRNTEAFF. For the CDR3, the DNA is TGTGCCAGCAATCGACCAGGGCGGAACACTGAAGCTTTCTTT.

CDR3 DNA: TGCGCCAGCAGCCCCTCTTATTTGACAGGGGGGAGTGAGCAGTTCTTC. It yields the protein CASSPSYLTGGSEQFF. The chain is built from TRBV5-1 and TRBJ2-1, with 9 bases that match TRBD1. The J segment lost 9 bases and the V segment lost 4 bases, leaving 14 bases of the junction unmatched. This CDR3 has 16 residues. Germline V gives CDR1 SGHRS, CDR2 YFSETQ.

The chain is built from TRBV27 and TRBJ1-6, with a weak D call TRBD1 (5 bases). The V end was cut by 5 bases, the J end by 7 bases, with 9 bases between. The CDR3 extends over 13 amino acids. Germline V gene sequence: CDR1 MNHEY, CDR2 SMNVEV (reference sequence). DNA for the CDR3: TGTGCCAGCAGTCCAAGACAGAATTCACCCCTCCACTTT. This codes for CASSPRQNSPLHF.

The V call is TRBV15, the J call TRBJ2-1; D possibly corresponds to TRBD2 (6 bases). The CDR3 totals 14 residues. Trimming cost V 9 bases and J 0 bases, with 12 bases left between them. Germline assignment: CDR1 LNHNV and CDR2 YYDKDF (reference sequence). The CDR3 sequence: CATGQGGSYNEQFF. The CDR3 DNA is TGTGCCACAGGGCAGGGAGGCTCCTACAATGAGCAGTTCTTC.

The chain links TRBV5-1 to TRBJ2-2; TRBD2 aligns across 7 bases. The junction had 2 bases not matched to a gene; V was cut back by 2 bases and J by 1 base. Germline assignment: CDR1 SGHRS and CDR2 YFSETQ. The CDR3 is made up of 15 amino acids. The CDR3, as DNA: TGCGCCAGCAGCTTAGGGAGGGGGAACACCGGGGAGCTGTTTTTT. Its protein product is CASSLGRGNTGELFF.